One sample yielded the 21 T cell receptor beta chains listed below, sequenced in a study of Ad26.COV2.S vaccination and SARS-CoV-2 variants. This sample's treatment: around 19 received Ad26.COV2.S at low or high dose, single or two shots; several received placebo; per-sample allocation not given. At day 63 after the first vaccine or placebo injection, samples were drawn. Sequencing was performed with immunoSEQ multiplex PCR; in TCRdb, only in-frame clones are kept and a portion is missing. The data show about 680,000 clones, 89% seen once. This sample comprised peripheral blood, obtained in a trial of Ad26.COV2.S vaccine versus placebo. These receptors were collected from a person aged 18-65 years who received the Ad26.COV2.S COVID-19 vaccine or a placebo.

The chain recombines TRBV19 with TRBJ1-1; no firm D call. CDR3 size: 15 residues. From germline, CDR1 is LNHDA and CDR2 SQIVND (reference sequence). Trimming took 6 bases from V and 6 from J, leaving 20 bases between them. The CDR3 nucleotides read TGTGCCAGTAGGCCTATCCGGGGTTTAGTCCCTGAAGCTTTCTTT. Protein: CASRPIRGLVPEAFF.

The chain joins TRBV5-4 to TRBJ1-2, with 8 nucleotides matching TRBD1. After removal of 6 bases from V and 4 bases from J, the junction contained 8 bases not matched to a gene. Germline CDR1 and CDR2: SGHNT and YYREEE (reference sequence). The CDR3 runs 14 residues. CDR3 residues: CASNRADRAYGYTF. The CDR3 DNA sequence: TGTGCCAGCAACAGGGCGGACAGGGCCTATGGCTACACCTTC.

The chain carries TRBV19 and TRBJ1-6; D may be TRBD1 (5 bases). Germline loops: CDR1 LNHDA, CDR2 SQIVND (reference sequence). V lost 6 bases, J lost 7 bases, and 13 bases lay in between. The CDR3 length is 14 residues. The CDR3 DNA reads TGTGCCAGTAGATCGGACGGGGGGAATTCACCCCTCCACTTT. Translated, it gives CASRSDGGNSPLHF. Filled out from reference TRBV19 and TRBJ1-6, the complete variable domain reads DGGITQSPKYLFRKEGQNVTLSCEQNLNHDAMYWYRQDPGQGLRLIYYSQIVNDFQKGDIAEGYSVSREKKESFPLTVTSAQKNPTAFYLCASRSDGGNSPLHFGNGTRLTVT.

The chain couples TRBV10-3 to TRBJ1-5; a weak D match, TRBD1 (5 bases). Trimming took 2 bases from V and 9 from J, leaving 11 bases between them. The length of the CDR3 is 13 residues. From germline, CDR1 is ENHRY and CDR2 SYGVKD. CDR3 coding DNA: TGTGCCATCAGTGAGGGGGGGGAACGGCCCCAGCATTTT. Translated: CAISEGGERPQHF.

This chain links TRBV5-1 with TRBJ2-7; D tentatively fits TRBD1 or TRBD2 (5 bases each). The CDR3 spans 13 residues. Germline CDR1 and CDR2: SGHRS and YFSETQ. The germline V and J ends were trimmed by 3 bases and 3 bases, with 10 bases remaining between them. The CDR3, as DNA: TGCGCCAGCAGCTCCCCAGGGAGCTACGAGCAGTACTTC. This encodes CASSSPGSYEQYF.

In DNA, the CDR3 is TGTGCCAGCAGCCAAGAAAGCGAACCAGGAGAGGCTAGGTACCAAGAGACCCAGTACTTC. This codes for CASSQESEPGEARYQETQYF. The chain uses TRBV14 and TRBJ2-5, with no clear D. The CDR3 is 20 residues long. V was clipped by 0 bases and J by 0 bases, with 23 bases between them. CDR1 is SGHDN, CDR2 FVKESK, per germline.

Comment on this clone: Different DNA sequences within this sample yield the same CDR3. This chain's CDR3 is CAWSGGINQPQHF. CDR3 sequence (DNA): TGTGCCTGGAGTGGAGGAATCAATCAGCCCCAGCATTTT. This chain connects TRBV30 to TRBJ1-5; no definite D call. This CDR3 has 13 amino acids. The germline V gene encodes CDR1 GTSNPN and CDR2 SVGIG (reference sequence). Trimming left V 1 base short and J 3 bases short, with 7 bases between.

The J gene is TRBJ2-3, the V gene TRBV7-2, with 7 bases aligning to TRBD2. This CDR3 has 15 amino acids. Germline V CDR1 and CDR2: SGHTA, FQGNSA. The V and J ends lost 4 bases and 1 base, in that order; junction bases with no gene match: 5. This chain's CDR3 is CASSSDAGGTDTQYF. The CDR3 bases are TGTGCCAGCAGCTCTGACGCGGGAGGCACAGATACGCAGTATTTT.

The gene calls are TRBV9 and TRBJ1-4; no definite D call. This CDR3 has 15 residues. The germline CDR1 and CDR2 sequences are SGDLS and YYNGEE. V was pared by 0 bases and J by 3 bases, with 9 bases between. The CDR3: CASSVAQQSNEKLFF. The CDR3 DNA reads as TGTGCCAGCAGCGTAGCCCAACAGTCTAATGAAAAACTGTTTTTT.

V gene TRBV12-3 or TRBV12-4 combines with J gene TRBJ2-5, with TRBD1 matching 7 bases. This CDR3 is 13 amino acids long. The J segment lost 5 bases and the V segment lost 6 bases, leaving 6 bases of the junction unmatched. This CDR3 is CASRRTGAETQYF. CDR3 sequence (DNA): TGTGCCAGCAGGAGGACAGGAGCCGAGACCCAGTACTTC.

The chain joins TRBV10-3 to TRBJ1-5; 10 bases match TRBD1. Germline V gene lookup returns CDR1 ENHRY and CDR2 SYGVKD. V shed 4 bases and J 4 bases; nucleotides not matched to a gene: 4. The CDR3 runs 15 residues. In DNA form, the CDR3 reads TGTGCCATCAGTGGGACAGGGGGGACGAATCAGCCCCAGCATTTT. Encoded protein: CAISGTGGTNQPQHF.

This clone was found a few times. The chain couples TRBV5-1 to TRBJ2-7; 10 nucleotides line up with TRBD2. Looked up from germline, CDR1 is SGHRS and CDR2 is YFSETQ. This CDR3 contains 14 residues. V was pared by 4 bases and J by 7 bases, with 8 bases of the junction left unmatched. CDR3 DNA sequence: TGCGCCAGCAGCACCAGCGGGAGGGCCTGGGAGCAGTACTTC. It is translated as CASSTSGRAWEQYF.

The chain couples TRBV27 to TRBJ1-5; D is unresolved. The ends were cut back, 6 bases at V and 7 bases at J, with 19 bases in the middle. Germline V CDR1 and CDR2: MNHEY, SMNVEV (reference sequence). This CDR3 has 15 residues. CDR3 in DNA: TGTGCCAGCAGCTCCCGGCCGGGGTTTGGACAGCCCCAGCATTTT. Its protein is CASSSRPGFGQPQHF.

The chain couples TRBV28 to TRBJ2-2; maybe TRBD1 (6 bases). Germline V lookup: CDR1 MDHEN, CDR2 SYDVKM. The CDR3 has 13 residues. Trimming took 10 bases from V and 8 from J, leaving 17 bases between them. The CDR3: CATLARGWGELFF. The CDR3 nucleotides read TGTGCCACCCTTGCCAGGGGCTGGGGGGAGCTGTTTTTT.

The J gene is TRBJ1-1, the V gene TRBV30; 10 bases align to TRBD1. Germline V gene sequence: CDR1 GTSNPN, CDR2 SVGIG (reference sequence). The junction had 5 bases not matched to a gene; V was cut back by 4 bases and J by 6 bases. The CDR3 consists of 13 residues. CDR3 amino acids: CAWNSGTGAEAFF. In DNA, the CDR3 is TGTGCCTGGAACTCCGGGACAGGGGCTGAAGCTTTCTTT.

This clone has a single count. V usage is TRBV11-2 and J usage is TRBJ2-7, with unresolved D. CDR1 and CDR2 from the germline V gene are SGHAT and FQNNGV. This CDR3 contains 16 residues. The V end lost 3 bases, the J end lost 10 bases, and 25 bases lay between the germline ends. CDR3 sequence reads: CASSFASSRSSVEQYF. The CDR3 DNA follows: TGTGCCAGCAGCTTTGCGTCCAGTAGGAGTTCGGTCGAACAGTACTTC. The entire variable domain, with the rest obtained from reference TRBV11-2 and TRBJ2-7, is as follows: EAGVAQSPRYKIIEKRQSVAFWCNPISGHATLYWYQQILGQGPKLLIQFQNNGVVDDSQLPKDRFSAERLKGVDSTLKIQPAKLEDSAVYLCASSFASSRSSVEQYFGPGTRLTVT.

Points on this clone: A much bigger clone sits one base away, suggesting this may be a read error. Other DNA sequences in this specimen translate into the identical CDR3. This sequence joins TRBV5-4 and TRBJ2-5, with TRBD1 identical over 10 bases. The CDR3 length is 14 residues. J lost 4 bases, V lost 4 bases, and 4 bases had no gene match. Germline CDR1 SGHNT, CDR2 YYREEE (reference sequence). The CDR3 here is CASSPRTGGETQYF. CDR3 in DNA: TGTGCCAGCAGCCCGAGGACAGGGGGAGAGACCCAGTACTTC.

This chain connects TRBV3-1 (or the pseudogene TRBV3-2) to TRBJ1-2, with D possibly TRBD1 on 5 matching bases. This CDR3 is 13 amino acids long. V lost 8 bases to trimming and J lost 1 base, with 11 bases between them. Germline values: CDR1 LGHDT, CDR2 YNNKEL (reference sequence). CDR3 in amino acids: CASRNQGNYGYTF. CDR3 nucleotides: TGTGCCAGCCGAAACCAGGGTAACTATGGCTACACCTTC.

The chain employs TRBV7-9 and TRBJ2-5; 8 bases align to TRBD2. The CDR3 has 15 amino acids. Trimming cost V 3 bases and J 5 bases; bases outside gene matches: 8. Looked up from germline, CDR1 is SEHNR and CDR2 is FQNEAQ (reference sequence). The DNA for the CDR3 is TGTGCCAGCAGCTTCTCCGGGACTAGTCGGGAGACCCAGTACTTC. It specifies CASSFSGTSRETQYF.

This chain connects TRBV2 to TRBJ2-1, with TRBD2 matching over 7 bases. The CDR3 is 14 amino acids. V dropped 8 bases and J dropped 8; count of bases not matched to a gene: 12. Germline V CDR1 and CDR2: SNHLY, FYNNEI. CDR3 nucleotide sequence: TGTGCCAGCGTGGCGGGGAGGGTCGGGGATGAGCAGTTCTTC. As protein: CASVAGRVGDEQFF.

This clone was detected only once. The chain is built from TRBV7-9 and TRBJ1-1; no reliable D call. CDR1 SEHNR and CDR2 FQNEAQ come from the germline V gene (reference sequence). Trimming removed 5 bases from V and 7 bases from J, with 11 bases in between. The CDR3 is made up of 12 amino acids. CDR3 sequence: CASSSDGGEAFF. CDR3 in DNA: TGTGCCAGCAGCAGTGATGGAGGTGAAGCTTTCTTT.